The 28 T cell receptor beta chains presented below share a single source sample, sequenced in a study of blood T cell repertoires in COVID-19. The protocol was immunoSEQ multiplex PCR, while the TCRdb copy is restricted to in-frame clones and leaves out a portion. Of approximately 530,000 clones listed, about 89% are singletons. Sequenced material: peripheral blood. The receptor source for this set is a woman aged 50 to 60 with COVID-19, enrolled during active disease.

The chain combines TRBV5-1 with TRBJ2-1; 12 bases map to TRBD2. Germline loops: CDR1 SGHRS, CDR2 YFSETQ. CDR3 length: 16 residues. V trimming: 3 bases; J trimming: 4 bases; junction bases outside the gene matches: 5. CDR3 region: CASSSLLAGGYNEQFF. In DNA form, the CDR3 reads TGCGCCAGCAGCTCTTTACTAGCGGGGGGTTACAATGAGCAGTTCTTC.

The sample holds one count of this clone. This chain uses TRBV5-4 with TRBJ2-5, with 8 bases lining up with TRBD2. Germline trimming cut 2 bases from V and 4 bases from J; bases unmatched to any gene: 4. From germline, CDR1 is SGHNT and CDR2 YYREEE (reference sequence). The CDR3 is 14 residues long. CDR3 DNA sequence: TGTGCCAGCAGCTTCGGGGGGGGTCGAGAGACCCAGTACTTC. Translating it yields CASSFGGGRETQYF.

The CDR3 sequence: CASSSTGAGYEQYF. CDR3 DNA sequence: TGTGCCAGCAGCTCGACAGGGGCGGGGTACGAGCAGTACTTC. The chain is built from TRBV7-9 and TRBJ2-7; 8 nucleotides match TRBD1. Germline V gene lookup returns CDR1 SEHNR and CDR2 FQNEAQ (reference sequence). The CDR3 has 14 residues. The ends lost 4 bases at V and 4 bases at J; junction bases unmatched: 6.

The chain is built from TRBV28 and TRBJ1-1, with D possibly TRBD1 on 5 matching bases. Germline-derived CDR1 and CDR2 are MDHEN and SYDVKM. V lost 5 bases, J lost 6 bases, and 19 bases lay in between. The CDR3 is made up of 15 amino acids. The CDR3 loop reads CASSEPSSGPSEAFF. The CDR3 DNA reads TGTGCCAGCAGTGAGCCCTCCTCAGGGCCATCTGAAGCTTTCTTT.

The rearrangement links TRBV7-9 to TRBJ2-3; 9 bases are a match to TRBD1. Germline-derived CDR1 and CDR2 are SEHNR and FQNEAQ (reference sequence). V dropped 5 bases and J dropped 6; count of bases not matched to a gene: 12. The CDR3 runs 16 residues. CDR3 sequence: CASSVSDRGAEDTQYF. DNA for the CDR3: TGTGCCAGCAGCGTATCGGACAGGGGAGCAGAGGATACGCAGTATTTT.

This clone was detected only a few times. The V call is TRBV7-2, the J call TRBJ1-5; D ambiguous. The CDR3 spans 15 residues. With 1 base removed from V and 3 bases from J, the gap between germline ends came to 10 bases. Germline assignment: CDR1 SGHTA and CDR2 FQGNSA. CDR3 amino acids: CASSLDSSDNQPQHF. CDR3 nucleotide sequence: TGTGCCAGCAGCTTAGATTCCAGCGACAATCAGCCCCAGCATTTT.

The rearrangement joins TRBV2 to TRBJ1-1, with a weak D call TRBD1 (6 bases). Germline loops: CDR1 SNHLY, CDR2 FYNNEI. The CDR3 loop spans 19 amino acids. Between the trimmed V and J ends, which lost 6 bases and 3 bases, there was a span of 29 bases. In DNA form, the CDR3 reads TGTGCCAGCAGGGGGGCGACGGCGGAGATACTATTTCAGGACACTGAAGCTTTCTTT. The encoded protein is CASRGATAEILFQDTEAFF. Full variable domain (missing parts from reference TRBV2 and TRBJ1-1): EPEVTQTPSHQVTQMGQEVILRCVPISNHLYFYWYRQILGQKVEFLVSFYNNEISEKSEIFDDQFSVERPDGSNFTLKIRSTKLEDSAMYFCASRGATAEILFQDTEAFFGQGTRLTVV.

This rearrangement joins TRBV2 to TRBJ2-5; 7 nucleotides agree with TRBD2. CDR1 is SNHLY and CDR2 is FYNNEI in the germline V gene. Trimming took 8 bases from V and 4 from J; bases not matched to a gene: 7. The CDR3 contains 13 residues. This CDR3 is CASLRGVGETQYF. The CDR3 DNA reads TGTGCCAGCCTTCGGGGGGTGGGAGAGACCCAGTACTTC.

The chain joins TRBV5-1 to TRBJ2-7; 7 bases align to TRBD1. Unmatched junction bases numbered 9, after V lost 0 bases and J lost 9 bases. The CDR3 totals 14 residues. CDR1 and CDR2 (germline): SGHRS, YFSETQ. As DNA, the CDR3 is TGCGCCAGCAGCTTGGACAGGGGAACCCAGGGGCAGTACTTC. Protein: CASSLDRGTQGQYF.

The chain joins TRBV11-2 to TRBJ2-1; D not resolved. V shed 1 base and J shed 9 bases, with 10 bases lying between them. CDR1 is SGHAT, CDR2 FQNNGV, per germline. This CDR3 comprises 13 residues. Written as DNA, the CDR3 is TGTGCCAGCAGCTTAGGAGAAGGCGGTGAGCAGTTCTTC. It codes for CASSLGEGGEQFF.

The chain carries TRBV11-2 and TRBJ1-5; no definite D call. Germline V lookup: CDR1 SGHAT, CDR2 FQNNGV. This CDR3 is built from 13 residues. Trimming left V 0 bases short and J 7 bases short, with 7 bases between. This CDR3 reads CASSLEVAQPQHF. The CDR3 coding sequence is TGTGCCAGCAGCTTAGAAGTGGCCCAGCCCCAGCATTTT.

This rearrangement joins TRBV2 to TRBJ2-5, with TRBD2 identical over 11 bases. The germline CDR1 and CDR2 sequences are SNHLY and FYNNEI. V shed 6 bases, J shed 2 bases, and the junction held 2 bases outside the gene matches. This CDR3 is 14 amino acids long. CDR3 amino acids: CASRGTSGQETQYF. CDR3 sequence (DNA): TGTGCCAGCAGGGGGACTAGCGGACAAGAGACCCAGTACTTC.

This clone was counted a single time. DNA of the CDR3: TGTGCCAGCAGCTTGACCAGGGGAGTGGTCTTCAATCAGCCCCAGCATTTT. Encoded protein: CASSLTRGVVFNQPQHF. The chain couples TRBV5-8 to TRBJ1-5, with TRBD1 as a possible D gene (6 bases). V was shortened by 1 base and J by 3 bases, with 17 bases between the two germline ends. Germline lookup yields CDR1 SGHTS and CDR2 YDEGEE. This CDR3 contains 17 residues.

This chain uses TRBV5-6 with TRBJ1-3; D gene uncertain. The CDR3 totals 11 residues. The V end lost 4 bases, the J end lost 4 bases, and 3 bases lay between the germline ends. CDR1 and CDR2 (germline): SGHDT, YYEEEE. CDR3 in amino acids: CASSQGNTIYF. In DNA form, the CDR3 reads TGTGCCAGCAGCCAGGGAAACACCATATATTTT.

The CDR3 bases are TGTGCCAGTAGTACCTCCCAGGGGGACCTTTATTCACCCCTCCACTTT. It yields the protein CASSTSQGDLYSPLHF. This chain uses TRBV19 with TRBJ1-6; TRBD1 aligns across 7 bases. Per germline, CDR1 LNHDA and CDR2 SQIVND (reference sequence). This CDR3 contains 16 residues. V shed 4 bases and J 8 bases; nucleotides not matched to a gene: 11. Combining the CDR3 with reference TRBV19 and TRBJ1-6 gives the whole variable domain DGGITQSPKYLFRKEGQNVTLSCEQNLNHDAMYWYRQDPGQGLRLIYYSQIVNDFQKGDIAEGYSVSREKKESFPLTVTSAQKNPTAFYLCASSTSQGDLYSPLHFGNGTRLTVT.

The chain combines TRBV14 with TRBJ2-7, with D possibly TRBD2 on 5 matching bases. The CDR3 runs 13 residues. Germline CDR1 is SGHDN and CDR2 is FVKESK. V lost 4 bases and J 11 bases, leaving 18 bases between the germline ends. This CDR3 is CASSPAPLTGKYF. The CDR3 DNA follows: TGTGCCAGCAGCCCCGCCCCACTGACGGGGAAGTACTTC.

A single count supports this clone. CDR3 DNA sequence: TGTGCCAGCAGTGGCGGGGCCATTGGGGAGACCCAGTACTTC. Translating it yields CASSGGAIGETQYF. The V and J genes are TRBV25-1 and TRBJ2-5, with D possibly TRBD2 on 6 matching bases. Looked up from germline, CDR1 is MGHDK and CDR2 is SYGVNS. V gave up 4 bases and J gave up 5 bases, with 14 bases separating them. The CDR3 runs to 14 residues.

V gene TRBV2 combines with J gene TRBJ1-1; 9 bases map to TRBD1. With 8 bases clipped from V and 1 base from J, the junction kept 2 bases outside the gene matches. Germline CDR1 reads SNHLY; CDR2 reads FYNNEI. The CDR3 totals 13 residues. CDR3: CASGTGQNTEAFF. DNA for the CDR3: TGTGCCAGCGGGACAGGGCAGAACACTGAAGCTTTCTTT.

V and J are TRBV4-2 and TRBJ2-3, with 8 bases matching TRBD2. Germline V gene sequence: CDR1 LGHNA, CDR2 YNFKEQ. CDR3 length: 16 residues. The junction had 7 bases not matched to a gene; V was cut back by 1 base and J by 4 bases. The CDR3, as DNA: TGTGCCAGCAGCCAAGCGGGTAGCGGGGTCCCAGATACGCAGTATTTT. Protein: CASSQAGSGVPDTQYF.

V gene TRBV7-2 combines with J gene TRBJ1-1, with D possibly being TRBD1 (6 bases). Per the germline V gene, CDR1 is SGHTA and CDR2 is FQGNSA. The CDR3 length is 12 residues. Between the trimmed V and J ends, which lost 4 bases and 3 bases, there was a span of 6 bases. CDR3 sequence reads: CASSYRDTEAFF. For the CDR3, the DNA is TGTGCCAGCAGCTACAGGGACACTGAAGCTTTCTTT. Combining the CDR3 with reference TRBV7-2 and TRBJ1-1 gives the whole variable domain GAGVSQSPSNKVTEKGKDVELRCDPISGHTALYWYRQSLGQGLEFLIYFQGNSAPDKSGLPSDRFSAERTGGSVSTLTIQRTQQEDSAVYLCASSYRDTEAFFGQGTRLTVV.

This chain links TRBV12-3 or TRBV12-4 with TRBJ2-3, with TRBD1 as a possible D gene (6 bases). This CDR3 is built from 11 residues. Trimming removed 5 bases from V and 10 bases from J, with 10 bases in between. In DNA form, the CDR3 reads TGTGCCAGCAGTCCCGGGACACCGCAGTATTTT. It yields the protein CASSPGTPQYF.

The genes are TRBV3-1 (or the pseudogene TRBV3-2) and TRBJ2-1; 8 nucleotides align to TRBD1. Per germline, CDR1 LGHDT and CDR2 YNNKEL (reference sequence). Trimming took 4 bases from V and 8 from J; bases not matched to a gene: 7. CDR3 length: 14 amino acids. CDR3 protein: CASSPRTGSDEQFF. The CDR3 bases are TGTGCCAGCAGCCCCAGGACAGGGAGCGATGAGCAGTTCTTC.

The chain combines TRBV27 with TRBJ2-7; 11 bases match TRBD2. J gave up 3 bases and V 5 bases, and 9 bases lay outside the gene matches. Germline V gene data show CDR1 as MNHEY and CDR2 as SMNVEV (reference sequence). The CDR3 covers 16 residues. The CDR3 sequence is CASSTPSGTSGYEQYF. The CDR3 DNA is TGTGCCAGCAGTACACCATCCGGGACTAGCGGCTACGAGCAGTACTTC.

The chain couples TRBV6-5 to TRBJ2-3; D is possibly TRBD2 (7 bases). The CDR3 length is 15 residues. Germline V gives CDR1 MNHEY, CDR2 SVGAGI. Trimming removed 5 bases at V and 5 bases at J, with 17 bases between. CDR3 DNA sequence: TGTGCCAGCAGTAGAGAGGGGGAGGGCCAAGATACGCAGTATTTT. Translation gives CASSREGEGQDTQYF.

The chain links TRBV15 to TRBJ1-1; no reliable D call. Trimming removed 3 bases from V and 1 base from J, with 6 bases in between. This CDR3 has 13 amino acids. The germline gives CDR1 LNHNV, CDR2 YYDKDF (reference sequence). The CDR3 loop reads CATSSRQNTEAFF. The CDR3 DNA follows: TGTGCCACCAGCAGCCGACAGAACACTGAAGCTTTCTTT.

V usage is TRBV18 and J usage is TRBJ2-1, with 9 bases identical to TRBD1. The CDR3 extends over 15 amino acids. The germline gives CDR1 KGHSH, CDR2 LQKENI. The J segment lost 7 bases and the V segment lost 2 bases, leaving 6 bases of the junction unmatched. The CDR3 nucleotides are TGTGCCAGCTCACCATCCACAGGGACAGGGAATGAGCAGTTCTTC. It specifies CASSPSTGTGNEQFF.

The chain recombines TRBV4-1 with TRBJ2-5; D perhaps matches TRBD2 (5 bases). CDR1 and CDR2 from the germline V gene are MGHRA and YSYEKL. V lost 2 bases and J 5 bases, leaving 9 bases between the germline ends. This CDR3 region has 13 residues. The CDR3 DNA sequence: TGCGCCAGCAGCCAACGGGATCGGGAGACCCAGTACTTC. Protein: CASSQRDRETQYF.

V usage is TRBV18 and J usage is TRBJ1-1; possibly TRBD1 for D (6 bases). The germline V gene encodes CDR1 KGHSH and CDR2 LQKENI. The CDR3 extends over 13 amino acids. The V end lost 0 bases, the J end lost 7 bases, and 9 bases lay between the germline ends. CDR3 nucleotide sequence: TGTGCCAGCTCACCACCCCCCAGGGGTGAAGCTTTCTTT. Protein product: CASSPPPRGEAFF.